The T cell receptor (beta chain) under discussion was sequenced for a study of OX40 agonist ivuxolimab in advanced cancers. Study-wide context: Ivuxolimab, an antibody that agonizes OX40 (CD134), was administered to the patients. At doses from 0.01 to 10 mg/kg, patients were given intravenous ivuxolimab every 2 weeks. Study results and caveats: CD4+ and CD8+ blood T cells expanded clonally by week 6 at 0.1 to 3.0 mg/kg. Normalized T-cell clonal expansion was also low in a subset of nonresponders.

Regarding this clone: Its antigen remains unidentified.

J lost 7 bases, V lost 0 bases, and 7 bases had no gene match. CDR1 and CDR2 (germline): SGHNT, YYREEE (reference sequence). This CDR3 comprises 15 residues. Method: immunoSEQ multiplex PCR; TCRdb's copy keeps in-frame clones and lacks some. The table includes over 50,000 clones, about 82% detected once. This chain uses TRBV5-4 with TRBJ1-2; 9 positions agree with TRBD1. The sequencing used CD4+ or CD8+ T cells sorted from blood, collected in a trial of the OX40 agonist ivuxolimab. The receptor was isolated from an adult with an advanced solid tumor such as melanoma, head and neck, liver or kidney cancer. CDR3 amino acids: CASSLAQQGAIGYTF. The CDR3, as DNA: TGTGCCAGCAGCTTGGCCCAACAGGGGGCGATTGGCTACACCTTC.